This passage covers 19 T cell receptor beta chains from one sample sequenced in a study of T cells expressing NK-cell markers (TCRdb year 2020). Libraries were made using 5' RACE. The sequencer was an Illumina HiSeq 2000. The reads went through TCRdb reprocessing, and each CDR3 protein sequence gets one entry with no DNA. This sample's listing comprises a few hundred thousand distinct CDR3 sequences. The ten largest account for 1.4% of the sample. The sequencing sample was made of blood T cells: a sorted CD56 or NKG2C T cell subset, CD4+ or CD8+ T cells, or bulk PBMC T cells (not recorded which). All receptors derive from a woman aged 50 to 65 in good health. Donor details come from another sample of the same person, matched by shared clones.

The CDR3 is CSATAWGSDQETQYF. The chain employs TRBV20-1 and TRBJ2-5; the D gene TCRdb calls, TRBD1, cannot be checked with no DNA. This CDR3 comprises 15 residues. CDR1 is DFQATT and CDR2 is SNEGSKA in the germline V gene (reference sequence).

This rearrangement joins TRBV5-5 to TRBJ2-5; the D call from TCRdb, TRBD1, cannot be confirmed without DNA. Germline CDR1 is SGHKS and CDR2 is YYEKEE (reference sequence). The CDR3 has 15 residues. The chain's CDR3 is CASSFRGSEGETQYF.

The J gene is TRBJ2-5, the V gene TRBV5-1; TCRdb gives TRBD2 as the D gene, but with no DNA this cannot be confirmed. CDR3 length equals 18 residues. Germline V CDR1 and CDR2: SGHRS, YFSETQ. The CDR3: CASSLEVAWGLLQETQYF.

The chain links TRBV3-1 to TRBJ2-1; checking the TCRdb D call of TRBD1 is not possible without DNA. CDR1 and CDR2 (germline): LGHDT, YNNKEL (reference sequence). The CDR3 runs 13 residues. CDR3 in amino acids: CASSQDHGQGQFF.

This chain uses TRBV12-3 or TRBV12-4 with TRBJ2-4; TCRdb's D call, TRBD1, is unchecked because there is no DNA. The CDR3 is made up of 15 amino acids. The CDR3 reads CASSWGQTAKNIQYF.

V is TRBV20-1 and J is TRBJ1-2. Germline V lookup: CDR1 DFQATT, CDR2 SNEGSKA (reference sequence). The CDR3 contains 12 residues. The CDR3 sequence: CSASLVAYGYTF.

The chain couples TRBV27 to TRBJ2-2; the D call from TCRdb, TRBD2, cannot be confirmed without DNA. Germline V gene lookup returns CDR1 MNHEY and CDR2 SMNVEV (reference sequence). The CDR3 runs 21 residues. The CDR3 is CASPEGPLQGSLAEDTGELFF.

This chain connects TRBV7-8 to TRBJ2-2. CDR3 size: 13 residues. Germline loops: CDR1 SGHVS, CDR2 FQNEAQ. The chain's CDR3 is CASSLNLAGELFF.

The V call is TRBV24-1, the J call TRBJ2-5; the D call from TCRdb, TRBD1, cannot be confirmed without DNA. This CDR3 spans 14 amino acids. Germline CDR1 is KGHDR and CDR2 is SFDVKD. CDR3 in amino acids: CATSDRGSKETQYF.

CDR3 residues: CASSGDSTKANYGYTF. This chain links TRBV12-3 or TRBV12-4 with TRBJ1-2; TCRdb indicates TRBD1, and absent DNA this call remains unverified. The CDR3 sequence is 16 residues long.

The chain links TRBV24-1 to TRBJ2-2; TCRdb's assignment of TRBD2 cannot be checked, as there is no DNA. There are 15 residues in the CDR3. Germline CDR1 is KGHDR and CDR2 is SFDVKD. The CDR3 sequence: CATSDFTLAGGELFF.

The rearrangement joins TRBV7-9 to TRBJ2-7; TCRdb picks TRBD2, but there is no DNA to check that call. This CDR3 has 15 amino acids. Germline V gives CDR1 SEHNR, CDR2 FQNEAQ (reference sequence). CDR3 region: CASSLGLAGESWQYF. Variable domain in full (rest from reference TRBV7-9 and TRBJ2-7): DTGVSQNPRHKITKRGQNVTFRCDPISEHNRLYWYRQTLGQGPEFLTYFQNEAQLEKSRLLSDRFSAERPKGSFSTLEIQRTEQGDSAMYLCASSLGLAGESWQYFGPGTRLTVT.

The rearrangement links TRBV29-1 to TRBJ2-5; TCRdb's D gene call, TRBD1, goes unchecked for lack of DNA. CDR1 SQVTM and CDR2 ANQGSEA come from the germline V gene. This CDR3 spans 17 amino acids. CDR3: CSVELGQWRTNQETQYF.

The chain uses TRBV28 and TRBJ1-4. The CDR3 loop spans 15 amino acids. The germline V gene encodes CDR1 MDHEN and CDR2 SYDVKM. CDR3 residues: CASSTTRTTNEKLFF.

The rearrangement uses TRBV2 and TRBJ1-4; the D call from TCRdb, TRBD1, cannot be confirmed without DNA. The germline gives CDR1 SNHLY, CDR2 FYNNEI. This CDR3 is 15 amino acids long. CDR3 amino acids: CASRGGPAANEKLFF.

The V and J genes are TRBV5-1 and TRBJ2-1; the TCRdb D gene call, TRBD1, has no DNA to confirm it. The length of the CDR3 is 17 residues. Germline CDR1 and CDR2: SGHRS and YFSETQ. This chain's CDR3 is CASSSWDQGKGYNEQFF.

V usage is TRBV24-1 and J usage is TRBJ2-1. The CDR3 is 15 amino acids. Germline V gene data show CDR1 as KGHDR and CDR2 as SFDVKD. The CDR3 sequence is CATRSAGGLYNEQFF.

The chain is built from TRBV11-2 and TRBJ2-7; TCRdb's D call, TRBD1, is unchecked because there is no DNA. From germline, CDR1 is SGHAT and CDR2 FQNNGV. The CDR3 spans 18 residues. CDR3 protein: CASSSTTTPGQGLHEQYF.

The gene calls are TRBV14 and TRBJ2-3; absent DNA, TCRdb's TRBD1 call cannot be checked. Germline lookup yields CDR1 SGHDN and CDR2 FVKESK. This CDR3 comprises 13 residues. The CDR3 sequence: CASSQSPGESQYF.